Below are 31 T cell receptor beta chains sequenced from a single sample in a study of cytomegalovirus exposure and HLA in healthy donors. A multiplex PCR was run with 60 Vbeta primers and 13 Jbeta primers. The assay was immunoSEQ multiplex PCR, and TCRdb's table has in-frame clones only and misses some. Of approximately 160,000 clones in the sample, 75% to 90% were seen once. Sequences were obtained from PBMCs. The receptors here all came from a woman aged 45 to 65 in good health and CMV-seropositive.

V usage is TRBV18 and J usage is TRBJ2-2; 15 bases fit TRBD2. CDR1 KGHSH and CDR2 LQKENI come from the germline V gene. Losses at the gene ends were 4 bases for V and 9 bases for J; bases not matched to a gene: 6. The CDR3 is 16 residues long. CDR3 bases: TGTGCCAGCTCACTTGGACTAGCGGGAGGGGACCGGGAGCTGTTTTTT. Encoded protein: CASSLGLAGGDRELFF.

The V gene is TRBV28, the J gene TRBJ2-7, with 12 bases that match TRBD2. After removal of 6 bases from V and 3 bases from J, the junction contained 9 bases not matched to a gene. CDR3 length: 16 residues. Germline-derived CDR1 and CDR2 are MDHEN and SYDVKM. The chain's CDR3 is CASRDVSTSGSYEQYF. DNA for the CDR3: TGTGCCAGCAGGGATGTATCGACTAGCGGGAGCTACGAGCAGTACTTC.

A few counts support this clone. The chain joins TRBV6-5 to TRBJ1-1, with TRBD1 as a possible D gene (6 bases). CDR1 and CDR2 (germline): MNHEY, SVGAGI. The CDR3 runs 15 residues. Deletions cut 0 bases from V and 5 bases from J, with 13 bases between. The CDR3 DNA reads TGTGCCAGCAGTTACTCGAAAGGGGGGGAAACTGAAGCTTTCTTT. This encodes CASSYSKGGETEAFF.

The chain recombines TRBV29-1 with TRBJ2-5, with TRBD2 identical over 8 bases. The DNA end is a closer match to TRBJ2-7, so the J assignment may be wrong. Per germline, CDR1 SQVTM and CDR2 ANQGSEA. The CDR3 loop spans 12 amino acids. The CDR3 coding sequence is TGCAGCGTTGAGGGCGGGAGGCACGAGCAGTACTTC. Encoded protein: CSVEGGRHEQYF.

The DNA of the CDR3 is TGTGCCAGCAGACTAGTAAATGAGCAGTTCTTC. Translating it yields CASRLVNEQFF. V and J are TRBV27 and TRBJ2-1, with D possibly matching TRBD2 (5 bases). Germline V gene sequence: CDR1 MNHEY, CDR2 SMNVEV (reference sequence). This CDR3 is built from 11 residues. V lost 6 bases and J 7 bases, leaving 7 bases between the germline ends.

V and J are TRBV14 and TRBJ1-1; D unclear. This CDR3 region has 16 residues. Germline lookup yields CDR1 SGHDN and CDR2 FVKESK. Trimming took 1 base from V and 1 from J, leaving 13 bases between them. This CDR3 reads CASSQVGRLRNTEAFF. The CDR3 DNA follows: TGTGCCAGCAGCCAAGTCGGCAGACTTAGGAACACTGAAGCTTTCTTT.

The table lists this clone with a count of one. The chain links TRBV5-8 to TRBJ1-6, with 7 bases identical to TRBD1. V lost 2 bases and J lost 7; bases outside the gene matches: 9. The CDR3 runs 16 residues. CDR1 and CDR2 from the germline V gene are SGHTS and YDEGEE. CDR3 bases: TGTGCCAGCAGCTTAGAGGGGGCGCCGGGGAATTCACCCCTCCACTTT. Protein product: CASSLEGAPGNSPLHF.

This clone was found a few times. J is TRBJ2-3 and V is TRBV7-2; 13 bases agree with TRBD2. This CDR3 has 12 residues. Per the germline V gene, CDR1 is SGHTA and CDR2 is FQGNSA. V dropped 5 bases and J dropped 13; count of bases not matched to a gene: 3. CDR3 amino acids: CASSPGLAGKYF. DNA of the CDR3: TGTGCCAGCAGCCCGGGACTAGCGGGAAAGTATTTT.

The V gene is TRBV19, the J gene TRBJ2-3; 11 bases align to TRBD2. This CDR3 is 15 amino acids long. Germline V gene sequence: CDR1 LNHDA, CDR2 SQIVND (reference sequence). The V segment lost 9 bases and the J segment 2 bases; nucleotides outside the gene matches: 7. The CDR3 nucleotides are TGTGCCAGCCGGGGACTAGCGGCAAACACAGATACGCAGTATTTT. Protein sequence: CASRGLAANTDTQYF.

The V call is TRBV25-1, the J call TRBJ2-1; the match to TRBD2 covers 9 bases. V lost 6 bases, J lost 9 bases, and 15 bases stayed unmatched. This CDR3 spans 16 amino acids. Germline assignment: CDR1 MGHDK and CDR2 SYGVNS. Here the CDR3 DNA reads TGTGCCAGCAGCCTAATCATCGCGGGGGGGATGGTTGAGCAGTTCTTC. This translates into CASSLIIAGGMVEQFF.

Points on this clone: The sample holds other DNA sequences that translate to the same CDR3. V usage is TRBV9 and J usage is TRBJ2-3, with D unresolved. This CDR3 comprises 13 residues. In germline, CDR1 is SGDLS, CDR2 YYNGEE. V lost 0 bases, J lost 3 bases, and 5 bases lay in between. CDR3 loop: CASSVGLTDTQYF. CDR3 bases: TGTGCCAGCAGCGTAGGCCTAACAGATACGCAGTATTTT.

The chain joins TRBV5-4 to TRBJ2-2; the D gene is possibly TRBD1 (6 bases). This CDR3 contains 13 residues. Germline values: CDR1 SGHNT, CDR2 YYREEE (reference sequence). V lost 3 bases to trimming and J lost 5 bases, with 8 bases between them. The CDR3 protein is CASSSGQTGELFF. The CDR3 DNA reads TGTGCCAGCAGCTCCGGACAGACCGGGGAGCTGTTTTTT.

The CDR3 coding sequence is TGTGCCAGCAGCTTCAAAGGACTAGCGGGGGGGCTGGATACGCAGTATTTT. Its protein product is CASSFKGLAGGLDTQYF. The chain combines TRBV11-2 with TRBJ2-3; 15 bases match TRBD2. The trim removed 3 bases at V and 6 bases at J, leaving 7 bases unmatched. Germline assignment: CDR1 SGHAT and CDR2 FQNNGV. The CDR3 is 17 amino acids.

This clone was detected only a few times. The rearrangement joins TRBV5-4 to TRBJ2-3, with D maybe TRBD2 (6 bases). CDR1 SGHNT and CDR2 YYREEE come from the germline V gene (reference sequence). The CDR3 is 16 residues long. Trimming cost V 5 bases and J 0 bases, with 16 bases left between them. The CDR3 spells CASRPASVTSTDTQYF. The CDR3 DNA follows: TGTGCCAGCAGGCCCGCTAGCGTTACTAGCACAGATACGCAGTATTTT.

The chain joins TRBV19 to TRBJ2-6, with 8 bases aligning to TRBD1. This CDR3 has 19 amino acids. V lost 10 bases, J lost 0 bases, and 17 bases stayed unmatched. In germline, CDR1 is LNHDA, CDR2 SQIVND (reference sequence). Here the CDR3 DNA reads TGTGCCACCAGTGGTATCTCCCGGGACAGGTTCTCTGGGGCCAACGTCCTGACTTTC. This translates into CATSGISRDRFSGANVLTF.

The chain uses TRBV9 and TRBJ1-1; maybe TRBD1 (5 bases). The germline gives CDR1 SGDLS, CDR2 YYNGEE. The CDR3 consists of 13 residues. The V and J ends lost 5 bases and 2 bases respectively, with 10 bases between them. This chain's CDR3 is CASSPGLNTEAFF. CDR3 coding DNA: TGTGCCAGCAGTCCAGGGTTAAACACTGAAGCTTTCTTT. Complete variable domain (other parts from reference TRBV9 and TRBJ1-1): DSGVTQTPKHLITATGQRVTLRCSPRSGDLSVYWYQQSLDQGLQFLIQYYNGEERAKGNILERFSAQQFPDLHSELNLSSLELGDSALYFCASSPGLNTEAFFGQGTRLTVV.

The rearrangement uses TRBV18 and TRBJ1-1; D might be TRBD1 (5 bases). In germline, CDR1 is KGHSH, CDR2 LQKENI. CDR3 length: 19 amino acids. V lost 2 bases and J 3 bases, leaving 25 bases between the germline ends. The CDR3: CASSPLSQELGQAYTEAFF. CDR3 bases: TGTGCCAGCTCACCATTATCCCAAGAATTGGGGCAGGCGTACACTGAAGCTTTCTTT.

This clone was observed a few times. The J gene is TRBJ2-1, the V gene TRBV29-1; 9 bases line up with TRBD1. Trimming took 5 bases from V and 5 from J; bases not matched to a gene: 10. The CDR3 has 15 residues. Germline assignment: CDR1 SQVTM and CDR2 ANQGSEA. The CDR3 protein is CSVQFWDREDNEQFF. CDR3 in DNA: TGCAGCGTTCAGTTCTGGGACAGGGAAGACAATGAGCAGTTCTTC.

The gene calls are TRBV15 and TRBJ1-3; weak D call: TRBD1 (5 bases). Germline assignment: CDR1 LNHNV and CDR2 YYDKDF (reference sequence). This CDR3 comprises 15 residues. V lost 0 bases to trimming and J lost 4 bases, with 10 bases between them. The CDR3 here is CATSRDGGTGNTIYF. CDR3 DNA sequence: TGTGCCACCAGCAGAGATGGGGGGACCGGAAACACCATATATTTT.

This chain links TRBV29-1 with TRBJ2-1; 10 bases line up with TRBD1. The V and J ends lost 2 bases and 8 bases, in that order; junction bases with no gene match: 3. The CDR3 runs to 13 residues. The germline CDR1 and CDR2 sequences are SQVTM and ANQGSEA. CDR3 residues: CSVEKTGGDEQFF. The CDR3 region has the DNA TGCAGCGTTGAAAAGACAGGGGGCGATGAGCAGTTCTTC.

The rearrangement joins TRBV25-1 to TRBJ2-7; D perhaps matches TRBD1 (6 bases). The CDR3 runs to 15 residues. Trimming pared 6 bases from V and 7 bases from J, leaving 22 bases between. Germline V gene sequence: CDR1 MGHDK, CDR2 SYGVNS. Here the CDR3 reads CASSDTGHRAWEQYF. DNA of the CDR3: TGTGCCAGCAGCGACACCGGACACAGGGCTTGGGAGCAGTACTTC.

The rearrangement uses TRBV15 and TRBJ1-3; 8 nucleotides agree with TRBD1. Looked up from germline, CDR1 is LNHNV and CDR2 is YYDKDF (reference sequence). The J segment lost 4 bases and the V segment lost 3 bases, leaving 8 bases of the junction unmatched. This CDR3 region has 16 residues. The CDR3 coding sequence is TGTGCCACCAGCAGTGGACAGGGCATAAGCGGAAACACCATATATTTT. Amino acids: CATSSGQGISGNTIYF.

The chain employs TRBV10-1 and TRBJ2-3; TRBD1 matches at 9 bases. This CDR3 has 15 residues. V shed 5 bases, J shed 6 bases, and the junction held 9 bases outside the gene matches. Germline CDR1 WNHNN, CDR2 SYGVQD (reference sequence). CDR3 in DNA: TGCGCCAGCAGTCAACCTGGACAGGGGTGGGATACGCAGTATTTT. This sequence encodes CASSQPGQGWDTQYF.

The chain combines TRBV6-4 with TRBJ1-1; D not resolved. CDR1 is MRHNA, CDR2 SNTAGT, per germline. There are 14 residues in the CDR3. Trimming cost V 11 bases and J 4 bases, with 20 bases left between them. The CDR3: CAGPGEGYLTEAFF. CDR3 sequence (DNA): TGTGCCGGGCCCGGCGAGGGATACCTCACTGAAGCTTTCTTT.

The rearrangement uses TRBV25-1 and TRBJ2-1; 10 bases match TRBD2. After removal of 5 bases from V and 2 bases from J, the junction contained 3 bases not matched to a gene. In germline, CDR1 is MGHDK, CDR2 SYGVNS. This CDR3 region has 15 residues. The CDR3 nucleotides read TGTGCCAGCAGTCCCAGCGGGAGGGCCTACAATGAGCAGTTCTTC. Protein sequence: CASSPSGRAYNEQFF.

V usage is TRBV4-3 and J usage is TRBJ2-3; 7 bases match TRBD2. There are 17 residues in the CDR3. Per germline, CDR1 LGHNA and CDR2 YSLEER. V lost 3 bases and J lost 3; bases outside the gene matches: 12. The DNA of the CDR3 is TGCGCCAGCAGCCACGACGGGGAGGGAATGTGGACAGATACGCAGTATTTT. It specifies CASSHDGEGMWTDTQYF.

The chain joins TRBV7-2 to TRBJ1-1; weak D call: TRBD1 (5 bases). The ends were cut back, 2 bases at V and 3 bases at J, with 10 bases in the middle. The CDR3 has 14 residues. Per the germline V gene, CDR1 is SGHTA and CDR2 is FQGNSA. The CDR3 sequence is CASSLQEGHTEAFF. In nucleotides, the CDR3 is TGTGCCAGCAGCTTACAGGAGGGGCACACTGAAGCTTTCTTT.

The chain combines TRBV6-1 with TRBJ2-5; TRBD2 matches 8 bases. This CDR3 comprises 14 residues. Unmatched junction bases numbered 6, after V lost 4 bases and J lost 5 bases. Germline V CDR1 and CDR2: MNHNS, SASEGT. The CDR3 bases are TGTGCCAGCAGTGGTAGCGGGATAGGGGAGACCCAGTACTTC. Protein: CASSGSGIGETQYF.

V usage is TRBV2 and J usage is TRBJ1-2; TRBD1 is a possible D gene (6 bases). Per germline, CDR1 SNHLY and CDR2 FYNNEI. The length of the CDR3 is 14 residues. The V end was cut by 7 bases, the J end by 2 bases, with 14 bases between. CDR3 sequence: CASMTGDKNYGYTF. CDR3 bases: TGTGCCAGCATGACAGGCGACAAAAACTATGGCTACACCTTC.

This chain joins TRBV5-5 and TRBJ2-5, with a weak D call TRBD1 (6 bases). Looked up from germline, CDR1 is SGHKS and CDR2 is YYEKEE (reference sequence). The CDR3 runs to 13 residues. Trimming shortened V by 5 bases and J by 1 base, and 9 bases separated the two germline ends. CDR3 residues: CASRSTGQETQYF. Written as DNA, the CDR3 is TGTGCCAGCAGGTCGACAGGCCAAGAGACCCAGTACTTC. Drawing the rest from reference TRBV5-5 and TRBJ2-5, the complete variable domain is DAGVTQSPTHLIKTRGQQVTLRCSPISGHKSVSWYQQVLGQGPQFIFQYYEKEERGRGNFPDRFSARQFPNYSSELNVNALLLGDSALYLCASRSTGQETQYFGPGTRLLVL.

The V gene is TRBV10-3, the J gene TRBJ2-7, with D possibly being TRBD2 (5 bases). CDR3 length: 14 amino acids. Germline V gene lookup returns CDR1 ENHRY and CDR2 SYGVKD. Deletions cut 3 bases from V and 2 bases from J, with 11 bases between. Written as DNA, the CDR3 is TGTGCCATCAGTGAACCGGGGATAACCTACGAGCAGTACTTC. Translating it yields CAISEPGITYEQYF.